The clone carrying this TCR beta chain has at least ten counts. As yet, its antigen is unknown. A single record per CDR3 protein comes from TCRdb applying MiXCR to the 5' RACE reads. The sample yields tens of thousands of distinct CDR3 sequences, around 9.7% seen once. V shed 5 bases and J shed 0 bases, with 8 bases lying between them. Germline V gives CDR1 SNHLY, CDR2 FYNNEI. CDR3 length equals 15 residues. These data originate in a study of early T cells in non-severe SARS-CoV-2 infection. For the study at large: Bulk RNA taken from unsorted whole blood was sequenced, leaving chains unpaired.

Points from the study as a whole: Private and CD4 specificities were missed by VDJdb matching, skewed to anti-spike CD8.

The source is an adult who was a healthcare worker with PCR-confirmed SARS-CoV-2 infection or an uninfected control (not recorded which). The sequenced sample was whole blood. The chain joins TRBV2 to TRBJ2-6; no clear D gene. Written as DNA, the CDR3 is TGTGCCAGCAGTCAGGAGAGCTCTGGGGCCAACGTCCTGACTTTC. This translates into CASSQESSGANVLTF.